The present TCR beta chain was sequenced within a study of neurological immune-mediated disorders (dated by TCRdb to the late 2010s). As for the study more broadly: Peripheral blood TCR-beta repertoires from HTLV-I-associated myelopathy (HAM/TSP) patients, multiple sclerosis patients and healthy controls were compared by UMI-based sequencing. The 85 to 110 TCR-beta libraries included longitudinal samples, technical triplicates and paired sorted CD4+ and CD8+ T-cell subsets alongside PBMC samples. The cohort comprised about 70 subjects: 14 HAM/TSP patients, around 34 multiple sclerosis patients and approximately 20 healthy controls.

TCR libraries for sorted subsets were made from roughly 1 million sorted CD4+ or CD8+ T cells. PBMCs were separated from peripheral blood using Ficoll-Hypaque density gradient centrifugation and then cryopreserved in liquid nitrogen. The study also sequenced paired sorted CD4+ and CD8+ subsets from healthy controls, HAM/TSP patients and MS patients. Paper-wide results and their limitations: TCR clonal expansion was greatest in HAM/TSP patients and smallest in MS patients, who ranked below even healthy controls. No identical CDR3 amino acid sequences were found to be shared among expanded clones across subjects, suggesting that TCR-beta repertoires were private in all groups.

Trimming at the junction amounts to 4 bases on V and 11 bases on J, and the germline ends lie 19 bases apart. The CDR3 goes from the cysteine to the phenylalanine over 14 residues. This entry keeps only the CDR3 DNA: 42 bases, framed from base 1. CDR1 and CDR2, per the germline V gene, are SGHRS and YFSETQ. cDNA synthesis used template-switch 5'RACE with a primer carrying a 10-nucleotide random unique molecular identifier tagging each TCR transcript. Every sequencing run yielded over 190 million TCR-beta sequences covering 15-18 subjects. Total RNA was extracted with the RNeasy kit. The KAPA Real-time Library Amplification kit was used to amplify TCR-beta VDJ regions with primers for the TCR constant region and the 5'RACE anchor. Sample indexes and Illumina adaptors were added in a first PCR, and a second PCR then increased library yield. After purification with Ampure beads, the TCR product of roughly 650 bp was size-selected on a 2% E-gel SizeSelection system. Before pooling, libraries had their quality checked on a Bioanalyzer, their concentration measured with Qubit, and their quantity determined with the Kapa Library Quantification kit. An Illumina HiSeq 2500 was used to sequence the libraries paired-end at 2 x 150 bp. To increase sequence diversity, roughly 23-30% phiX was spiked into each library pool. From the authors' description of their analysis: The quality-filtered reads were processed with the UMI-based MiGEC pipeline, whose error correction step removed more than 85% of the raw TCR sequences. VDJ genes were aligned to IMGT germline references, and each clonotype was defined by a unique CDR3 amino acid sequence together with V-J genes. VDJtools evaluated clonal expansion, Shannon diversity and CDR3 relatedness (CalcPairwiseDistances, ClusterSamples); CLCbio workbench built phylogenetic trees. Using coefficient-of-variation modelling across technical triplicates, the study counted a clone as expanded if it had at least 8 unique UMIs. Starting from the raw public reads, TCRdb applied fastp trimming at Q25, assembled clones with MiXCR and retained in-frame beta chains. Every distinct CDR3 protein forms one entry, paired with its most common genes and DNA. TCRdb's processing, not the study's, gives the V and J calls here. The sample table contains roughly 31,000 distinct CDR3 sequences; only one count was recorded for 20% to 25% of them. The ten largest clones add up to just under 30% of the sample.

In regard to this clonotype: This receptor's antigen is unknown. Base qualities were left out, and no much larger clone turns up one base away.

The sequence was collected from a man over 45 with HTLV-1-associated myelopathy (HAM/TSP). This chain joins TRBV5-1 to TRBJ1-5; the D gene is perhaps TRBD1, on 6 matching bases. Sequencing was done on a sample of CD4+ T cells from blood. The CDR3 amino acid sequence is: CASSPDSLGRSQHF. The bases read TGCGCCAGCAGCCCGGACAGTCTAGGGCGGTCCCAGCATTTT.